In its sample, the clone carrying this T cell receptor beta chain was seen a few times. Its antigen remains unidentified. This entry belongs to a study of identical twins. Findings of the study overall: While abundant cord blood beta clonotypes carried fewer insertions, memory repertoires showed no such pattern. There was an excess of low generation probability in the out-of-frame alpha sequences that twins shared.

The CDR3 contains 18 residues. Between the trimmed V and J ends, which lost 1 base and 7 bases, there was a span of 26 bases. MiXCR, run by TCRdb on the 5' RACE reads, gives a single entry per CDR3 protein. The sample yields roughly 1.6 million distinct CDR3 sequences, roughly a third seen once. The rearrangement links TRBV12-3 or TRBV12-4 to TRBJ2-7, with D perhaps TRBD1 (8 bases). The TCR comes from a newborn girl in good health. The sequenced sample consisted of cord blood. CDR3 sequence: CASSLGLRSPDRGGEQYF. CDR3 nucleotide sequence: TGTGCCAGCAGTTTAGGACTCCGTTCTCCCGACAGGGGAGGGGAGCAGTACTTC.